Listed here is a single TCR beta chain. Its antigen is unknown. Between the trimmed V and J ends, which lost 2 bases and 4 bases, there was a span of 8 bases. Germline CDR1 reads LNHDA; CDR2 reads SQIVND (reference sequence). The length of the CDR3 is 14 residues. These data come from a study of cytomegalovirus exposure and HLA in healthy donors. This PCR relied on a set of 60 Vbeta primers and 13 Jbeta primers. Method: immunoSEQ multiplex PCR; TCRdb's copy keeps in-frame clones and lacks some. The data show 200,000 to 300,000 clones, approximately 85% seen once. Study-level points and caveats: Published work reported that the classifier diagnosed cytomegalovirus status with high specificity and sensitivity. The authors enumerated some 160 TCR beta chains as linked to cytomegalovirus. Donors belonging to an Asian-associated ancestry cluster reportedly showed fewer N-insertions in productive TCRs than the approximately 690-donor mean, according to what a later analysis found.

The clonotype comes from a woman aged 40-49 years in good health and CMV-seropositive. Sequenced material: PBMCs. The rearrangement joins TRBV19 to TRBJ1-4; D gene ambiguous. The CDR3 DNA follows: TGTGCCAGTAGTATAAACGGTTATAATGAAAAACTGTTTTTT. Translating it yields CASSINGYNEKLFF.